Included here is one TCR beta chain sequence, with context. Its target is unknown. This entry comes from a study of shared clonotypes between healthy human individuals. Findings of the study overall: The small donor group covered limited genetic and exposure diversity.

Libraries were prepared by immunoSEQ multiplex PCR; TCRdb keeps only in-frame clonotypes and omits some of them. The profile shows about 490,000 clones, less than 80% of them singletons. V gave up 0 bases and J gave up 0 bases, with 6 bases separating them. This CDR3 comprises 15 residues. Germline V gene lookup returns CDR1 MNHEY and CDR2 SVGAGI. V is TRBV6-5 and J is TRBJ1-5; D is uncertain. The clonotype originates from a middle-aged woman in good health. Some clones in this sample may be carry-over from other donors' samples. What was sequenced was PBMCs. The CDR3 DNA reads TGTGCCAGCAGTTACTCGGGGTTTAGCAATCAGCCCCAGCATTTT. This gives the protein CASSYSGFSNQPQHF.